The 26 T cell receptor beta chains in this list originate from one sample, sequenced in a study of identical twins. TCRdb reanalysed the 5' RACE reads using MiXCR and keeps one entry per CDR3 protein. The repertoire holds approximately 700,000 distinct CDR3 sequences, 6% to 6.5% seen once, with 1.5% to 2% in the top ten. The sequencing input was naive T cells sorted from blood. Receptors originate from a man younger than 30 in good health.

This clonotype was seen many times. The chain has TRBV12-3 or TRBV12-4 and TRBJ2-1, with 10 bases lining up with TRBD2. The CDR3 runs to 15 residues. With 2 bases clipped from V and 7 bases from J, the junction kept 5 bases outside the gene matches. CDR3 in DNA: TGTGCCAGCAGTTTATCTGCTAGCGGGAGTAATGAGCAGTTCTTC. It yields the protein CASSLSASGSNEQFF.

Comments on this clonotype: A much larger clone sits a single nucleotide away, making a read error possible. V and J are TRBV6-5 and TRBJ2-7, with 8 positions matching TRBD2. V was clipped by 6 bases and J by 7 bases; unmatched bases: 8. Looked up from germline, CDR1 is MNHEY and CDR2 is SVGAGI. The CDR3 is made up of 13 amino acids. In DNA form, the CDR3 reads TGTGCCAGCAGCTATGCGGGAGGTTCAGAGCAGTACTTC. Translated: CASSYAGGSEQYF.

The sample holds many counts of this clonotype. V is TRBV5-5 and J is TRBJ1-5, with no clear D. The CDR3 covers 14 residues. Germline CDR1 is SGHKS and CDR2 is YYEKEE (reference sequence). Trimming left V 6 bases short and J 0 bases short, with 10 bases between. The CDR3 sequence: CASTRPDSNQPQHF. DNA of the CDR3: TGTGCCAGCACCCGCCCGGATAGCAATCAGCCCCAGCATTTT.

This clonotype was seen a few times. This rearrangement joins TRBV12-3 or TRBV12-4 to TRBJ1-4; D is uncertain. The CDR3 consists of 15 residues. The V end lost 7 bases, the J end lost 7 bases, and 19 bases lay between the germline ends. The CDR3 sequence is CASNPKGFGFEKLFF. The CDR3 nucleotides read TGTGCCAGCAATCCTAAAGGGTTCGGGTTTGAAAAACTGTTTTTT.

In its sample, this clonotype was seen a few times. The rearrangement uses TRBV11-2 and TRBJ2-7; 7 nucleotides agree with TRBD1. The CDR3 runs 18 residues. V was pared by 0 bases and J by 0 bases, with 11 bases of the junction left unmatched. Germline V lookup: CDR1 SGHAT, CDR2 FQNNGV. The CDR3 here is CASSLEPRTGLNSYEQYF. The CDR3 DNA reads as TGTGCCAGCAGCTTAGAACCCCGGACAGGATTAAACTCCTACGAGCAGTACTTC. Using reference TRBV11-2 and TRBJ2-7 for the parts outside the CDR3, the full variable domain is EAGVAQSPRYKIIEKRQSVAFWCNPISGHATLYWYQQILGQGPKLLIQFQNNGVVDDSQLPKDRFSAERLKGVDSTLKIQPAKLEDSAVYLCASSLEPRTGLNSYEQYFGPGTRLTVT.

In its sample, this clonotype was seen a few times. J is TRBJ2-1 and V is TRBV4-1; 8 nucleotides align to TRBD2. Trimming removed 0 bases from V and 10 bases from J; junction bases left unmatched: 8. CDR3 size: 15 residues. Germline lookup yields CDR1 MGHRA and CDR2 YSYEKL. CDR3 region: CASSQEWGSGGEQFF. CDR3 DNA: TGCGCCAGCAGCCAAGAATGGGGGTCGGGAGGGGAGCAGTTCTTC.

This clonotype was recorded a few times. A read error may account for a junction end that differs from germline. The rearrangement uses TRBV12-3 or TRBV12-4 and TRBJ2-2, with D perhaps TRBD2 (6 bases). The CDR3 loop spans 15 amino acids. The CDR3 DNA is TGTGCCAGCAGCCCGCGGGGTTGGGGCACCGGGCAGCTGTTTTTT. The encoded protein is CASSPRGWGTGQLFF.

This clonotype has more than one count but fewer than ten. The chain employs TRBV19 and TRBJ1-1; 9 bases agree with TRBD1. Germline assignment: CDR1 LNHDA and CDR2 SQIVND (reference sequence). Germline trimming cut 5 bases from V and 4 bases from J; bases unmatched to any gene: 5. The CDR3 loop spans 14 amino acids. CDR3 bases: TGTGCCAGTAGTGCCTGGGACAGGGCCACTGAAGCTTTCTTT. Its protein product is CASSAWDRATEAFF.

This clonotype was detected many times. Here the CDR3 DNA reads TGCAGTGCTAGTTCCGCGGTGGGCCGGGAGCTGTTTTTT. This sequence encodes CSASSAVGRELFF. The gene calls are TRBV20-1 and TRBJ2-2; no reliable D call. Germline V CDR1 and CDR2: DFQATT, SNEGSKA (reference sequence). V was pared by 3 bases and J by 9 bases, with 14 bases between. This CDR3 is 13 amino acids long.

This sequence joins TRBV3-1 and TRBJ2-2, with D uncertain. The V end lost 3 bases, the J end lost 6 bases, and 14 bases lay between the germline ends. CDR1 LGHDT and CDR2 YNNKEL come from the germline V gene (reference sequence). The CDR3 is made up of 15 amino acids. The CDR3 sequence: CASSQGPYDPGELFF. The CDR3 nucleotides read TGTGCCAGCAGCCAGGGCCCCTATGATCCCGGGGAGCTGTTTTTT.

This clonotype came up many times. This chain links TRBV29-1 with TRBJ1-2, with TRBD1 matching 10 bases. CDR3 length: 18 amino acids. Germline CDR1 is SQVTM and CDR2 is ANQGSEA. With 6 bases clipped from V and 2 bases from J, the junction kept 18 bases outside the gene matches. CDR3 residues: CSVARPFRQGAFNYGYTF. CDR3 in DNA: TGCAGCGTAGCCAGACCATTCCGACAGGGGGCCTTCAACTATGGCTACACCTTC.

In DNA form, the CDR3 reads TGCGCCAGCAGCTTGGACGGGTTTGCAGATGTGGGCAACACTGAAGCTTTCTTT. Protein: CASSLDGFADVGNTEAFF. J is TRBJ1-1 and V is TRBV5-1; no clear D. Germline lookup yields CDR1 SGHRS and CDR2 YFSETQ. CDR3 length equals 18 residues. Trimming shortened V by 0 bases and J by 2 bases, and 20 bases separated the two germline ends.

Many counts were recorded for this clonotype. The chain joins TRBV2 to TRBJ2-5, with 11 nucleotides matching TRBD2. The germline gives CDR1 SNHLY, CDR2 FYNNEI. J gave up 0 bases and V 9 bases, and 6 bases lay outside the gene matches. The CDR3 is 15 residues long. The CDR3 bases are TGTGCCAGAGGGACTAGCGGAGACTACCAAGAGACCCAGTACTTC. Protein: CARGTSGDYQETQYF. Drawing the rest from reference TRBV2 and TRBJ2-5, the complete variable domain is EPEVTQTPSHQVTQMGQEVILRCVPISNHLYFYWYRQILGQKVEFLVSFYNNEISEKSEIFDDQFSVERPDGSNFTLKIRSTKLEDSAMYFCARGTSGDYQETQYFGPGTRLLVL.

This clonotype showed up just a few times. V is TRBV7-9 and J is TRBJ2-6, with D unclear. The V end was cut by 7 bases, the J end by 4 bases, with 17 bases between. Germline CDR1 reads SEHNR; CDR2 reads FQNEAQ (reference sequence). This CDR3 has 16 amino acids. The CDR3 region is CASMILPQKGANVLTF. The CDR3 coding sequence is TGTGCCAGCATGATTCTGCCCCAAAAGGGGGCCAACGTCCTGACTTTC.

Ten or more counts support this clonotype. The J gene is TRBJ2-4, the V gene TRBV5-1; no reliable D call. The V gene lost 0 bases and the J gene lost 6 bases, with 10 bases spanning the gap. CDR1 is SGHRS, CDR2 YFSETQ, per germline. The CDR3 has 14 residues. CDR3 DNA sequence: TGCGCCAGCAGCTTGGAGGGCAGCTTAAACATTCAGTACTTC. Residues: CASSLEGSLNIQYF.

This clonotype was observed at least ten times. This rearrangement joins TRBV5-1 to TRBJ1-4, with 7 positions matching TRBD1. The CDR3 length is 16 residues. V lost 1 base, J lost 6 bases, and 9 bases stayed unmatched. The germline CDR1 and CDR2 sequences are SGHRS and YFSETQ. The CDR3 DNA sequence: TGCGCCAGCAGCTTGTGGTATGAGCAGGGGGATGAAAAACTGTTTTTT. This gives the protein CASSLWYEQGDEKLFF.

This clonotype was seen at least ten times. The chain links TRBV12-3 or TRBV12-4 to TRBJ2-1, with D hard to call. The CDR3 loop spans 12 amino acids. Trimming pared 5 bases from V and 7 bases from J, leaving 9 bases between. CDR3 residues: CASSPDKNEQFF. CDR3 DNA: TGTGCCAGCAGTCCCGACAAGAATGAGCAGTTCTTC.

This clonotype has only a few counts. V and J are TRBV30 and TRBJ2-3, with D possibly being TRBD2 (6 bases). The germline V gene has CDR1 GTSNPN and CDR2 SVGIG (reference sequence). Trimming took off 3 bases at V and 2 bases at J, with 12 bases between the two ends. The CDR3 is 14 amino acids. CDR3 sequence (DNA): TGTGCCTGGAGGCTTGGGGGGTCCACAGATACGCAGTATTTT. Translation: CAWRLGGSTDTQYF.

Only a few counts were recorded for this clonotype. The V and J genes are TRBV28 and TRBJ2-4; D unclear. The germline V gene has CDR1 MDHEN and CDR2 SYDVKM. Trimming took off 2 bases at V and 7 bases at J, with 18 bases between the two ends. CDR3 length equals 16 residues. This CDR3 reads CASSLVSFVDPNIQYF. CDR3 in DNA: TGTGCCAGCAGTTTAGTGTCGTTTGTGGACCCGAACATTCAGTACTTC.

Notes on this clonotype: A read error may produce the germline difference seen at one junction end. The V call is TRBV30, the J call TRBJ1-1; D is unclear. CDR1 is GTSNPN, CDR2 SVGIG, per germline (reference sequence). The CDR3 runs to 13 residues. The CDR3 DNA reads as TGTGCCTGGAGCATCCAAATGAACACTGAAGCTTGCTTT. Its protein is CAWSIQMNTEACF. The variable domain in full, with the rest retrieved from reference TRBV30 and TRBJ1-1, is SQTIHQWPATLVQPVGSPLSLECTVEGTSNPNLYWYRQAAGRGLQLLFYSVGIGQISSEVPQNLSASRPQDRQFILSSKKLLLSDSGFYLCAWSIQMNTEACFGQGTRLTVV.

A few counts support this clonotype. This chain joins TRBV11-2 and TRBJ2-1, with D uncertain. Germline loops: CDR1 SGHAT, CDR2 FQNNGV. Trimming cost V 1 base and J 4 bases, with 8 bases left between them. The CDR3 is 14 amino acids. The CDR3 loop is CASSLAMGYNEQFF. CDR3 DNA sequence: TGTGCCAGCAGCTTAGCGATGGGATACAATGAGCAGTTCTTC.

This chain joins TRBV12-3 or TRBV12-4 and TRBJ2-2; 11 nucleotides align to TRBD1. This CDR3 comprises 16 residues. Trimming removed 6 bases from V and 7 bases from J; junction bases left unmatched: 10. The CDR3, as DNA: TGTGCCAGCAGCCCTACCGGGACAGGGGGGGGCGGGGAGCTGTTTTTT. Protein product: CASSPTGTGGGGELFF.

This clonotype has a count of ten or more. The V and J genes are TRBV10-2 and TRBJ2-2; D may be TRBD2 (7 bases). The germline V gene has CDR1 WSHSY and CDR2 SAAADI. Trimming removed 3 bases at V and 4 bases at J, with 12 bases between. The length of the CDR3 is 15 residues. The CDR3 DNA sequence: TGCGCCAGCAGTGAATGGGGAGGGGGCACCGGGGAGCTGTTTTTT. The encoded protein is CASSEWGGGTGELFF.

This clonotype appeared many times. The rearrangement links TRBV6-5 to TRBJ1-1, with D unresolved. The CDR3 loop spans 13 amino acids. CDR1 is MNHEY, CDR2 SVGAGI, per germline. Trimming took 1 base from V and 7 from J, leaving 10 bases between them. CDR3 sequence reads: CASSYYLTDEAFF. The CDR3 DNA follows: TGTGCCAGCAGTTACTACCTCACAGATGAAGCTTTCTTT.

This clonotype was seen repeatedly, ten times or more. The chain has TRBV24-1 and TRBJ1-2, with D perhaps matching TRBD1 (6 bases). Germline V gene sequence: CDR1 KGHDR, CDR2 SFDVKD. With 7 bases removed from V and 2 bases from J, the gap between germline ends came to 19 bases. This CDR3 spans 16 amino acids. CDR3 DNA sequence: TGTGCCACCAGCGGGGGGCCCCTCGCCTCGAACTATGGCTACACCTTC. Its translation: CATSGGPLASNYGYTF.

The table lists this clonotype with many counts. The genes are TRBV18 and TRBJ2-5; tentatively, D is TRBD2 (6 bases). This CDR3 spans 13 amino acids. CDR1 is KGHSH, CDR2 LQKENI, per germline. Trimming pared 3 bases from V and 5 bases from J, leaving 10 bases between. The CDR3 nucleotides are TGTGCCAGCTCACCCGTTGGAGGGGAGACCCAGTACTTC. Protein product: CASSPVGGETQYF.